The clone carrying this T cell receptor (beta chain) was counted at least ten times. V gave up 6 bases and J gave up 3 bases; unmatched junction bases: 2. The CDR3 is 13 amino acids. Germline assignment: CDR1 MNHEY and CDR2 SMNVEV (reference sequence). TCRdb fed the reads into MiXCR, producing one record per CDR3 protein. Among more than 3,500 distinct CDR3 sequences listed, 8% to 9.5% were seen once. The chain joins TRBV27 to TRBJ2-7, with 10 bases identical to TRBD1. The sequence derives from a human donor with rheumatoid arthritis. Source material: CD4+ T cells from synovial fluid. CDR3 DNA: TGTGCCAGCAGATGGACAGGGGGCTACGAGCAGTACTTC. This gives the protein CASRWTGGYEQYF.